Included here is one TCR beta chain sequence, with context. The repertoire was sequenced with immunoSEQ multiplex PCR; TCRdb's copy has only in-frame clones and lacks some. Of fewer than 250,000 clones in the sample, 83% were seen once. Trimming took off 2 bases at V and 6 bases at J, with 13 bases between the two ends. The CDR3 contains 15 residues. Germline V gene sequence: CDR1 SGHTA, CDR2 FQGTGA. This record comes from a study of cytomegalovirus exposure and HLA in healthy donors. This receptor was taken from a young woman in good health and CMV-seronegative. The rearrangement links TRBV7-3 to TRBJ2-2; unclear D gene. Sequencing input: PBMCs. CDR3 nucleotides: TGTGCCAGCAGCTTATTAGGTGTTACGGCCGGGGAGCTGTTTTTT. Translated, it gives CASSLLGVTAGELFF.